Below are 30 T cell receptor beta chains sequenced from a single sample in a study of T-cell memory formation after mild COVID-19. TCRdb reanalysed the 5' RACE reads using MiXCR and keeps one entry per CDR3 protein. Of fewer than 350,000 distinct CDR3 sequences in the sample, approximately 16% were seen once. The sequenced material came from PBMCs or a T cell subset sorted from them (not recorded which). These receptors were collected from a man between 18 and 29 years old who had mild COVID-19 (a few samples of this study predate the infection). Cell type and time point are not known.

This clonotype was counted at least ten times. The chain couples TRBV2 to TRBJ1-1; no definite D call. Germline CDR1 and CDR2: SNHLY and FYNNEI. V gave up 6 bases and J gave up 3 bases, with 11 bases separating them. The CDR3 sequence is 13 residues long. The CDR3 nucleotides are TGTGCCAGCAGGACTTATTCCGACACTGAAGCTTTCTTT. It specifies CASRTYSDTEAFF.

This clonotype was seen a few times. V gene TRBV28 combines with J gene TRBJ2-7; no reliable D call. In germline, CDR1 is MDHEN, CDR2 SYDVKM. V was pared by 7 bases and J by 2 bases, with 9 bases between. The CDR3 runs to 12 residues. The CDR3 coding sequence is TGTGCCAGCACGCTAGTAGCCTACGAGCAGTACGTC. Protein product: CASTLVAYEQYV.

This clonotype was seen a handful of times. The genes are TRBV7-2 and TRBJ1-2; a possible D gene is TRBD1 (5 bases). V lost 5 bases and J lost 4, with 20 bases in between. The germline gives CDR1 SGHTA, CDR2 FQGNSA. This CDR3 contains 16 residues. CDR3 nucleotide sequence: TGTGCCAGCAGCCTCGGGGCACCTCCTTGGAGCTATGGCTACACCTTC. Translating gives CASSLGAPPWSYGYTF.

The chain links TRBV20-1 to TRBJ1-1; unclear D gene. CDR3 size: 14 residues. Germline lookup yields CDR1 DFQATT and CDR2 SNEGSKA (reference sequence). V gave up 6 bases and J gave up 6 bases, with 20 bases separating them. The CDR3 coding sequence is TGCAGTGCCCAGAGGGAGGACGCGGGCTCTGAAGCTTTCTTT. This gives the protein CSAQREDAGSEAFF.

This clonotype was counted only a few times. The chain is built from TRBV5-4 and TRBJ2-3; D is unclear. Germline V gene lookup returns CDR1 SGHNT and CDR2 YYREEE (reference sequence). V shed 0 bases and J shed 6 bases, with 11 bases lying between them. This CDR3 region has 14 residues. The CDR3 DNA reads TGTGCCAGCAGCTTGGAGGACCCGTTTGATACGCAGTATTTT. Amino acids: CASSLEDPFDTQYF.

This rearrangement joins TRBV11-2 to TRBJ2-1, with 7 bases fitting TRBD2. The junction had 12 bases not matched to a gene; V was cut back by 5 bases and J by 8 bases. Germline loops: CDR1 SGHAT, CDR2 FQNNGV. This CDR3 is built from 15 residues. The CDR3 region is CASSPGLAVSHEQFF. CDR3 sequence (DNA): TGTGCCAGCAGCCCAGGCCTAGCGGTGTCCCATGAGCAGTTCTTC. The variable domain in full, with the rest retrieved from reference TRBV11-2 and TRBJ2-1, is EAGVAQSPRYKIIEKRQSVAFWCNPISGHATLYWYQQILGQGPKLLIQFQNNGVVDDSQLPKDRFSAERLKGVDSTLKIQPAKLEDSAVYLCASSPGLAVSHEQFFGPGTRLTVL.

This clonotype appeared a single time. The V and J genes are TRBV10-3 and TRBJ1-2, with D perhaps matching TRBD1 (5 bases). This CDR3 has 13 residues. Trimming cost V 10 bases and J 3 bases, with 15 bases left between them. Per the germline V gene, CDR1 is ENHRY and CDR2 is SYGVKD. The chain's CDR3 is CASRQNSDYGYTF. DNA of the CDR3: TGTGCCAGCCGACAGAATTCCGACTATGGCTACACCTTC.

The chain recombines TRBV6-6 with TRBJ2-5, with D hard to call. V shed 6 bases and J shed 1 base, with 6 bases lying between them. Germline V lookup: CDR1 MNHNY, CDR2 SVGAGI (reference sequence). The CDR3 length is 12 residues. CDR3 nucleotides: TGTGCCAGCAGGGTTTTCCAAGAGACCCAGTACTTC. Translating it yields CASRVFQETQYF.

In this sample, this clonotype turned up many times. This rearrangement joins TRBV4-1 to TRBJ2-5, with TRBD2 identical over 13 bases. This CDR3 contains 15 residues. The germline V gene encodes CDR1 MGHRA and CDR2 YSYEKL. The V segment lost 2 bases and the J segment 5 bases; nucleotides outside the gene matches: 2. CDR3 loop: CASSQSTSGGETQYF. Here the CDR3 DNA reads TGCGCCAGCAGCCAATCGACTAGCGGGGGGGAGACCCAGTACTTC.

V is TRBV7-9 and J is TRBJ2-2, with D maybe TRBD2 (5 bases). V shed 3 bases and J shed 1 base, with 15 bases lying between them. CDR3 size: 17 residues. CDR1 is SEHNR and CDR2 is FQNEAQ in the germline V gene (reference sequence). The DNA of the CDR3 is TGTGCCAGCAGCTTCGGACTCCCAAGAATGAACACCGGGGAGCTGTTTTTT. It is translated as CASSFGLPRMNTGELFF.

This clonotype was seen only a few times. The V gene is TRBV5-1, the J gene TRBJ1-5; no firm D call. The CDR3 is made up of 16 amino acids. V gave up 0 bases and J gave up 0 bases, with 10 bases separating them. Germline-derived CDR1 and CDR2 are SGHRS and YFSETQ. The CDR3 spells CASSLEGSTSNQPQHF. Here the CDR3 DNA reads TGCGCCAGCAGCTTGGAAGGCAGTACTAGCAATCAGCCCCAGCATTTT.

Many counts were recorded for this clonotype. The chain is built from TRBV5-1 and TRBJ2-3, with 12 bases aligning to TRBD2. The germline V gene encodes CDR1 SGHRS and CDR2 YFSETQ. Losses at the gene ends were 3 bases for V and 1 base for J; bases not matched to a gene: 12. This CDR3 spans 19 amino acids. CDR3 sequence reads: CASSSRLAGALGRTDTQYF. The CDR3, as DNA: TGCGCCAGCAGCTCCCGACTAGCGGGGGCCCTGGGGCGCACAGATACGCAGTATTTT. Based on the CDR3 plus reference TRBV5-1 and TRBJ2-3, the full variable domain is KAGVTQTPRYLIKTRGQQVTLSCSPISGHRSVSWYQQTPGQGLQFLFEYFSETQRNKGNFPGRFSGRQFSNSRSEMNVSTLELGDSALYLCASSSRLAGALGRTDTQYFGPGTRLTVL.

The V call is TRBV11-1, the J call TRBJ2-5; D gene unclear. Per germline, CDR1 SGHAT and CDR2 FQDESV (reference sequence). This CDR3 spans 15 amino acids. Trimming cost V 5 bases and J 0 bases, with 13 bases left between them. In nucleotides, the CDR3 is TGTGCCAGCAGCACCCACGAAGGGTACCAAGAGACCCAGTACTTC. Translating it yields CASSTHEGYQETQYF.

This clonotype was seen only a few times. The chain employs TRBV30 and TRBJ2-7; D is tentatively TRBD1 or TRBD2 (5 bases each). Per germline, CDR1 GTSNPN and CDR2 SVGIG (reference sequence). Trimming cost V 0 bases and J 6 bases, with 15 bases left between them. CDR3 length equals 14 residues. This CDR3 is CAWSVLGPGGEQYF. The CDR3 DNA reads as TGTGCCTGGAGTGTACTCGGCCCTGGGGGCGAGCAGTACTTC.

V usage is TRBV12-5 and J usage is TRBJ2-2; 11 positions agree with TRBD2. The V segment lost 5 bases and the J segment 4 bases; nucleotides outside the gene matches: 6. The CDR3 runs to 16 residues. Germline CDR1 LGHNT, CDR2 FRNRAP. The CDR3 is CASGQRTSGPTGELFF. Here the CDR3 DNA reads TGTGCTAGTGGTCAACGGACTAGCGGGCCCACCGGGGAGCTGTTTTTT. Together with reference TRBV12-5 and TRBJ2-2, the CDR3 gives the full variable domain: DARVTQTPRHKVTEMGQEVTMRCQPILGHNTVFWYRQTMMQGLELLAYFRNRAPLDDSGMPKDRFSAEMPDATLATLKIQPSEPRDSAVYFCASGQRTSGPTGELFFGEGSRLTVL.

The V call is TRBV9, the J call TRBJ2-2; D ambiguous. V lost 1 base and J lost 6, with 7 bases in between. Germline assignment: CDR1 SGDLS and CDR2 YYNGEE. CDR3 length: 13 residues. CDR3 residues: CASSVMRAGELFF. As DNA, the CDR3 is TGTGCCAGCAGCGTAATGAGAGCCGGGGAGCTGTTTTTT.

This clonotype was seen only a few times. The chain uses TRBV5-1 and TRBJ1-3; 7 nucleotides agree with TRBD1. V shed 4 bases, J shed 2 bases, and the junction held 0 bases outside the gene matches. The CDR3 is 13 residues long. The germline gives CDR1 SGHRS, CDR2 YFSETQ. For the CDR3, the DNA is TGCGCCAGCAGCGGGACAGCTGGAAACACCATATATTTT. It codes for CASSGTAGNTIYF.

This clonotype appeared a few times. The V and J genes are TRBV29-1 and TRBJ2-1, with no clear D. The V and J ends lost 4 bases and 5 bases respectively, with 12 bases between them. CDR3 length: 13 amino acids. Germline CDR1 reads SQVTM; CDR2 reads ANQGSEA. The CDR3 region is CSVGLVRNNEQFF. CDR3 DNA: TGCAGCGTTGGCCTGGTCAGGAACAATGAGCAGTTCTTC.

The chain employs TRBV11-2 and TRBJ1-1; D possibly corresponds to TRBD1 (6 bases). V lost 3 bases and J lost 1, with 21 bases in between. There are 18 residues in the CDR3. The germline V gene encodes CDR1 SGHAT and CDR2 FQNNGV. This CDR3 reads CASSFPLRGPGGNTEAFF. The CDR3 DNA sequence: TGTGCCAGCAGCTTCCCCCTCAGGGGACCCGGTGGGAACACTGAAGCTTTCTTT.

The chain has TRBV7-9 and TRBJ2-7; either TRBD1 or TRBD2 may fit D (5 bases each). Germline CDR1 and CDR2: SEHNR and FQNEAQ (reference sequence). This CDR3 has 16 amino acids. V was trimmed by 5 bases and J by 5 bases, leaving 22 bases between them. The CDR3 sequence is CASSPERGRGGDEQYF. CDR3 DNA: TGTGCCAGCAGCCCAGAGAGGGGCCGTGGAGGAGACGAGCAGTACTTC.

Turning to this clonotype: The junction does not match germline at one end; this may be a read error. The J gene is TRBJ1-1, the V gene TRBV15; D is unresolved. Germline V gives CDR1 LNHNV, CDR2 YYDKDF (reference sequence). The CDR3 is made up of 13 amino acids. For the CDR3, the DNA is TGTGCCACCAGCCTTGGGCGGAACCCTGAAGCTTTCTTT. Translating it yields CATSLGRNPEAFF.

CDR3 DNA sequence: TGCAGTGCCCGGACTAGCGGGAGTTTTAACACCGGGGAGCTGTTTTTT. This codes for CSARTSGSFNTGELFF. The chain joins TRBV20-1 to TRBJ2-2; TRBD2 agrees at 13 bases. This CDR3 has 16 residues. The germline V gene encodes CDR1 DFQATT and CDR2 SNEGSKA (reference sequence). Losses at the gene ends were 6 bases for V and 2 bases for J; bases not matched to a gene: 6.

The chain links TRBV12-3 or TRBV12-4 to TRBJ2-5, with a tentative D call TRBD1 (6 bases). The length of the CDR3 is 12 residues. Trimming removed 8 bases at V and 0 bases at J, with 7 bases between. The CDR3 here is CASRQDQETQYF. DNA of the CDR3: TGTGCCAGCCGACAGGACCAAGAGACCCAGTACTTC.

The chain uses TRBV6-2 or TRBV6-3 and TRBJ2-1; possible D gene TRBD2, 5 bases. The V gene's germline CDR1 is MNHEY and CDR2 SVGEGT. V was shortened by 6 bases and J by 8 bases, with 14 bases between the two germline ends. The CDR3 length is 13 residues. DNA of the CDR3: TGTGCCAGCAGGCGGACGGGCGGGCATGAGCAGTTCTTC. Protein product: CASRRTGGHEQFF.

This clonotype was seen more than once but under ten times. CDR3 DNA: TGTGCCAGCAGCTTAGCGAGGACAGGAGCTTCCTACGAGCAGTACTTC. Protein product: CASSLARTGASYEQYF. The chain combines TRBV7-2 with TRBJ2-7; 7 bases are shared with TRBD1. Per germline, CDR1 SGHTA and CDR2 FQGNSA. Trimming removed 0 bases from V and 1 base from J; junction bases left unmatched: 6. The CDR3 length is 16 residues.

This clonotype has only a few counts. The DNA of the CDR3 is TGCGCCAGCAGCCAAGTGGGGGACAGGGGGGAGGGCTACACCTTC. Its translation is CASSQVGDRGEGYTF. The genes are TRBV4-1 and TRBJ1-2; 11 bases match TRBD1. This CDR3 is 15 amino acids long. Trimming removed 1 base from V and 8 bases from J; junction bases left unmatched: 6. Germline CDR1 and CDR2: MGHRA and YSYEKL.

The rearrangement joins TRBV7-2 to TRBJ1-2; perhaps TRBD1 as D (6 bases). The germline V gene has CDR1 SGHTA and CDR2 FQGNSA. The CDR3 totals 13 residues. With 4 bases removed from V and 8 bases from J, the gap between germline ends came to 14 bases. CDR3 nucleotide sequence: TGTGCCAGCAGCTCCCAGGGACAAAGGGGCTACACCTTC. The encoded protein is CASSSQGQRGYTF. Filled out from reference TRBV7-2 and TRBJ1-2, the complete variable domain reads GAGVSQSPSNKVTEKGKDVELRCDPISGHTALYWYRQSLGQGLEFLIYFQGNSAPDKSGLPSDRFSAERTGGSVSTLTIQRTQQEDSAVYLCASSSQGQRGYTFGSGTRLTVV.

This clonotype was counted a few times. CDR3 region: CAWSVKGMTGNTIYF. The CDR3 bases are TGTGCCTGGAGTGTAAAGGGAATGACTGGAAACACCATATATTTT. The rearrangement uses TRBV30 and TRBJ1-3; D gene unclear. CDR1 and CDR2 from the germline V gene are GTSNPN and SVGIG (reference sequence). Trimming took 0 bases from V and 2 from J, leaving 11 bases between them. The CDR3 consists of 15 residues. The entire variable domain, with the rest obtained from reference TRBV30 and TRBJ1-3, is as follows: SQTIHQWPATLVQPVGSPLSLECTVEGTSNPNLYWYRQAAGRGLQLLFYSVGIGQISSEVPQNLSASRPQDRQFILSSKKLLLSDSGFYLCAWSVKGMTGNTIYFGEGSWLTVV.

This clonotype was seen a handful of times. The chain recombines TRBV5-6 with TRBJ2-7; D is possibly TRBD1 (5 bases). CDR1 and CDR2 (germline): SGHDT, YYEEEE. The CDR3 spans 16 residues. The ends were cut back, 1 base at V and 3 bases at J, with 17 bases in the middle. CDR3 residues: CASSLSVGQNLYEQYV. CDR3 sequence (DNA): TGTGCCAGCAGCTTGTCAGTGGGGCAGAACCTCTACGAGCAGTACGTC.

This clonotype turned up a few times. The chain employs TRBV6-5 and TRBJ2-7; D ambiguous. Germline assignment: CDR1 MNHEY and CDR2 SVGAGI. Deletions cut 3 bases from V and 3 bases from J, with 9 bases between. The CDR3 runs 13 residues. The CDR3 here is CASSYHRGYEQYF. The CDR3, as DNA: TGTGCCAGCAGTTATCATCGTGGCTACGAGCAGTACTTC.